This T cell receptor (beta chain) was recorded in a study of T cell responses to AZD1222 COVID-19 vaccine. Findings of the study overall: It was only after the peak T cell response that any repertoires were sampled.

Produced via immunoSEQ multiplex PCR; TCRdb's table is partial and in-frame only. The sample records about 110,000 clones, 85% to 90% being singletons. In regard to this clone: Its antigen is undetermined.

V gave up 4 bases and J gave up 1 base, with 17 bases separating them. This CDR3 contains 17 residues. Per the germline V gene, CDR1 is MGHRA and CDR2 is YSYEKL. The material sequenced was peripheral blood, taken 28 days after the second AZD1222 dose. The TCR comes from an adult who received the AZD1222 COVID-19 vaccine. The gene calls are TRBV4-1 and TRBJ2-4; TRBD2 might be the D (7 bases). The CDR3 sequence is CASSPRPEGGAKNIQYF. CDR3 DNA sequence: TGCGCCAGCAGCCCTCGACCAGAGGGGGGGGCCAAAAACATTCAGTACTTC.